This record covers a single TCR beta chain. The data are from a study of blood T cell repertoires in COVID-19. Generated by immunoSEQ multiplex PCR, the TCRdb table keeps only in-frame clones and is missing some. The table includes a few hundred thousand clones, 88% detected once. Unmatched junction bases numbered 10, after V lost 3 bases and J lost 5 bases. CDR3 length: 16 residues. The germline V gene has CDR1 SGDLS and CDR2 YYNGEE. The genes are TRBV9 and TRBJ2-2; 7 bases map to TRBD1. This receptor was identified in a woman in her late teens or twenties who had recovered from COVID-19. Sequences were obtained from PBMCs or T cells enriched from blood (not recorded which). This CDR3 reads CASSAQNRGPTGELFF. The CDR3 region has the DNA TGTGCCAGCAGCGCCCAGAACAGGGGTCCGACCGGGGAGCTGTTTTTT.